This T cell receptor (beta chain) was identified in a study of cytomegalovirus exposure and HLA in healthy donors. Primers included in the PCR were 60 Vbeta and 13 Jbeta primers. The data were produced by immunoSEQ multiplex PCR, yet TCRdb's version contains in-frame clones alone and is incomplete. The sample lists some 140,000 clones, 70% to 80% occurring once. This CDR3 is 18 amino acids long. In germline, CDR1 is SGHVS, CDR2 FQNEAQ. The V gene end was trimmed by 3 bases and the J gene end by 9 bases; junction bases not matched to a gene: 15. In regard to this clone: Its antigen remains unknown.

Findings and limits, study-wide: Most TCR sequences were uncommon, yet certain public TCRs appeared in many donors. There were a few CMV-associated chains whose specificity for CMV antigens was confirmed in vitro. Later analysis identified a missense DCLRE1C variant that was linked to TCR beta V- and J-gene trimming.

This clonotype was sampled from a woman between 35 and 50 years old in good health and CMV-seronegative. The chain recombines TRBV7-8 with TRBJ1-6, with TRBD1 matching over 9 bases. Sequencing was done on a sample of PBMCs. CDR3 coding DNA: TGTGCCAGCAGCTTCACGAAAGGGACAGGGACATTGGGTTCACCCCTCCACTTT. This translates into CASSFTKGTGTLGSPLHF.